Listed here are 25 T cell receptor beta chains from one sample, sequenced in a study of control samples from healthy donors and cancer patients. Profiling relied on immunoSEQ multiplex PCR, and the TCRdb table lists in-frame clones only, not all of them. Found here are around 120,000 clones, about nine tenths of them singletons; the top ten hold 7% to 10%. The source material was blood. These receptors were collected from a man between 35 and 55 years old in good health.

This chain links TRBV29-1 with TRBJ1-2; D not resolved. V lost 4 bases and J lost 0, with 9 bases in between. The germline CDR1 and CDR2 sequences are SQVTM and ANQGSEA. There are 13 residues in the CDR3. The CDR3 here is CSVAGGPNYGYTF. In DNA form, the CDR3 reads TGCAGCGTTGCTGGCGGCCCTAACTATGGCTACACCTTC.

This rearrangement joins TRBV4-3 to TRBJ2-5, with 9 bases fitting TRBD1. CDR1 and CDR2 (germline): LGHNA, YSLEER. This CDR3 region has 17 residues. V gave up 4 bases and J gave up 2 bases; unmatched junction bases: 11. The chain's CDR3 is CASSPGVGQGGQETQYF. DNA of the CDR3: TGCGCCAGCAGCCCAGGAGTGGGACAGGGTGGTCAAGAGACCCAGTACTTC.

In DNA, the CDR3 is TGCGCCAGCAGCCAAGGGACTAGCGGGGGGGCCGGCTACAATGAGCAGTTCTTC. This gives the protein CASSQGTSGGAGYNEQFF. J is TRBJ2-1 and V is TRBV4-1; 15 bases line up with TRBD2. The CDR3 runs to 18 residues. The germline CDR1 and CDR2 sequences are MGHRA and YSYEKL. The J segment lost 3 bases and the V segment lost 1 base, leaving 4 bases of the junction unmatched.

The CDR3 DNA follows: TGTGCCAGCAGCCCTGTGGGCTACGGGACTAGCACAGATACGCAGTATTTT. This translates into CASSPVGYGTSTDTQYF. The genes are TRBV7-9 and TRBJ2-3; D is perhaps TRBD2 (6 bases). CDR1 is SEHNR and CDR2 is FQNEAQ in the germline V gene (reference sequence). This CDR3 spans 17 amino acids. V was clipped by 5 bases and J by 0 bases, with 18 bases between them.

This sequence joins TRBV6-5 and TRBJ2-2; 7 bases map to TRBD2. With 7 bases clipped from V and 4 bases from J, the junction kept 6 bases outside the gene matches. There are 14 residues in the CDR3. Looked up from germline, CDR1 is MNHEY and CDR2 is SVGAGI. In DNA form, the CDR3 reads TGTGCCAGCAAAGGACTAGTTGTCACCGGGGAGCTGTTTTTT. This codes for CASKGLVVTGELFF.

The chain links TRBV10-2 to TRBJ1-4; D is ambiguous. Trimming took 4 bases from V and 14 from J, leaving 17 bases between them. Germline lookup yields CDR1 WSHSY and CDR2 SAAADI. The CDR3 runs 13 residues. The CDR3 protein is CASSVTGLGGLFF. In nucleotides, the CDR3 is TGCGCCAGCAGTGTAACCGGACTTGGAGGTCTGTTTTTT.

This clone was detected once. This chain connects TRBV2 to TRBJ2-7; 9 nucleotides agree with TRBD2. V gave up 6 bases and J gave up 3 bases; unmatched junction bases: 9. The CDR3 has 15 residues. Per germline, CDR1 SNHLY and CDR2 FYNNEI. The CDR3 spells CASSDGASGVYEQYF. In nucleotides, the CDR3 is TGTGCCAGCAGCGACGGGGCTAGCGGGGTCTACGAGCAGTACTTC.

The rearrangement joins TRBV24-1 to TRBJ1-1; D is possibly TRBD1 (6 bases). In germline, CDR1 is KGHDR, CDR2 SFDVKD. Deletions cut 9 bases from V and 0 bases from J, with 13 bases between. The CDR3 covers 14 residues. The CDR3 DNA reads TGTGCCACCGGACAGAAGACCATGAACACTGAAGCTTTCTTT. Its translation: CATGQKTMNTEAFF.

The chain is built from TRBV7-2 and TRBJ2-5; D might be TRBD2 (7 bases). The length of the CDR3 is 13 residues. The germline V gene encodes CDR1 SGHTA and CDR2 FQGNSA. V lost 4 bases to trimming and J lost 11 bases, with 17 bases between them. The CDR3 loop is CASSSRGGSHQYF. CDR3 DNA sequence: TGTGCCAGCAGCTCTAGGGGGGGATCCCATCAGTACTTC.

The chain is built from TRBV25-1 and TRBJ1-1; 7 positions match TRBD1. The V segment lost 5 bases and the J segment 2 bases; nucleotides outside the gene matches: 11. CDR1 and CDR2 (germline): MGHDK, SYGVNS. The CDR3 covers 16 residues. Written as DNA, the CDR3 is TGTGCCAGCAGTAGCCGCACAGGGGTCAAAAACACTGAAGCTTTCTTT. Translation gives CASSSRTGVKNTEAFF.

The chain uses TRBV7-3 and TRBJ2-2; no clear D. Germline CDR1 is SGHTA and CDR2 is FQGTGA. Trimming left V 2 bases short and J 5 bases short, with 9 bases between. CDR3 length equals 14 residues. The DNA for the CDR3 is TGTGCCAGCAGCTTAGGAGTGGGGACCGGGGAGCTGTTTTTT. Translation gives CASSLGVGTGELFF. Supplemented by reference TRBV7-3 and TRBJ2-2, the full variable domain reads GAGVSQTPSNKVTEKGKYVELRCDPISGHTALYWYRQSLGQGPEFLIYFQGTGAADDSGLPNDRFFAVRPEGSVSTLKIQRTERGDSAVYLCASSLGVGTGELFFGEGSRLTVL.

The V and J genes are TRBV13 and TRBJ2-1; tentatively, D is TRBD2 (6 bases). CDR1 is PRHDT, CDR2 FYEKMQ, per germline (reference sequence). This CDR3 region has 11 residues. Trimming cost V 5 bases and J 15 bases, with 14 bases left between them. The CDR3 DNA is TGTGCCAGCAGCCGGGGCGATAGCGGGTTCTTC. Its protein is CASSRGDSGFF. The full variable domain, with the rest looked up from reference TRBV13 and TRBJ2-1, is AAGVIQSPRHLIKEKRETATLKCYPIPRHDTVYWYQQGPGQDPQFLISFYEKMQSDKGSIPDRFSAQQFSDYHSELNMSSLELGDSALYFCASSRGDSGFFGPGTRLTVL.

The rearrangement joins TRBV5-5 to TRBJ1-4; the D is unclear. The germline V gene has CDR1 SGHKS and CDR2 YYEKEE (reference sequence). The CDR3 length is 14 residues. V was shortened by 1 base and J by 7 bases, with 11 bases between the two germline ends. Here the CDR3 DNA reads TGTGCCAGCAGCTTGTTTAGTGTTGGTGAAAAACTGTTTTTT. Translation: CASSLFSVGEKLFF.

This chain connects TRBV18 to TRBJ1-4, with D possibly being TRBD1 (5 bases). V lost 2 bases to trimming and J lost 8 bases, with 15 bases between them. CDR3 length equals 15 residues. In germline, CDR1 is KGHSH, CDR2 LQKENI. The CDR3, as DNA: TGTGCCAGCTCACCAAGGTCCGGGGCCGGGGAAAAACTGTTTTTT. Translation gives CASSPRSGAGEKLFF. Full variable domain (missing parts from reference TRBV18 and TRBJ1-4): NAGVMQNPRHLVRRRGQEARLRCSPMKGHSHVYWYRQLPEEGLKFMVYLQKENIIDESGMPKERFSAEFPKEGPSILRIQQVVRGDSAAYFCASSPRSGAGEKLFFGSGTQLSVL.

The J gene is TRBJ1-2, the V gene TRBV24-1; D gene uncertain. The CDR3 is 13 amino acids. The germline V gene encodes CDR1 KGHDR and CDR2 SFDVKD. V lost 6 bases and J lost 1, with 8 bases in between. The CDR3 DNA reads as TGTGCCACCAGTTTCGGCGGTAACTATGGCTACACCTTC. Translated, it gives CATSFGGNYGYTF.

The V gene is TRBV11-2, the J gene TRBJ1-2; D might be TRBD1 (5 bases). From germline, CDR1 is SGHAT and CDR2 FQNNGV. The CDR3 sequence is 15 residues long. V was trimmed by 5 bases and J by 4 bases, leaving 17 bases between them. CDR3 in DNA: TGTGCCAGCAGCGCTAACGGACATCCGGGCTATGGCTACACCTTC. Residues: CASSANGHPGYGYTF.

V gene TRBV9 combines with J gene TRBJ1-6, with a weak D call TRBD1 (5 bases). From germline, CDR1 is SGDLS and CDR2 YYNGEE. Trimming took 4 bases from V and 10 from J, leaving 18 bases between them. The CDR3 is 15 residues long. Here the CDR3 reads CASSKTGPGASPLHF. The CDR3 DNA is TGTGCCAGCAGCAAAACCGGGCCCGGGGCCTCACCCCTCCACTTT.

J is TRBJ1-6 and V is TRBV5-8, with D tentatively TRBD1 (5 bases). The V gene lost 4 bases and the J gene lost 0 bases, with 11 bases spanning the gap. Germline-derived CDR1 and CDR2 are SGHTS and YDEGEE. The CDR3 has 16 amino acids. The CDR3: CASSLPGSSYNSPLHF. In DNA form, the CDR3 reads TGTGCCAGCAGCCTGCCAGGGAGCTCCTATAATTCACCCCTCCACTTT.

The gene calls are TRBV20-1 and TRBJ1-2, with D unclear. CDR1 and CDR2 from the germline V gene are DFQATT and SNEGSKA (reference sequence). V was trimmed by 3 bases and J by 7 bases, leaving 0 bases between them. The CDR3 is made up of 8 amino acids. The CDR3 reads CSASGYTF. The CDR3 DNA reads TGCAGTGCTAGTGGCTACACCTTC.

DNA for the CDR3: TGCGCCAGCAGCTTGGACGGAACCGGGGCACCCGTAGCTGGCTACACCTTC. It is translated as CASSLDGTGAPVAGYTF. The chain recombines TRBV5-1 with TRBJ1-2, with a possible D match to TRBD1 (5 bases). Germline assignment: CDR1 SGHRS and CDR2 YFSETQ. The CDR3 is made up of 17 amino acids. Trimming stripped 0 bases from V and 7 bases from J, with 22 bases between. The whole variable domain, remainder taken from reference TRBV5-1 and TRBJ1-2, is KAGVTQTPRYLIKTRGQQVTLSCSPISGHRSVSWYQQTPGQGLQFLFEYFSETQRNKGNFPGRFSGRQFSNSRSEMNVSTLELGDSALYLCASSLDGTGAPVAGYTFGSGTRLTVV.

The J gene is TRBJ2-7, the V gene TRBV11-3; D is possibly TRBD2 (5 bases). Germline V gene data show CDR1 as SGHNT and CDR2 as YENEEA. The V gene lost 5 bases and the J gene lost 4 bases, with 12 bases spanning the gap. The CDR3 spans 13 residues. CDR3 region: CASSMGEGYEQYF. CDR3 coding DNA: TGTGCCAGCAGCATGGGAGAGGGTTACGAGCAGTACTTC. Using reference TRBV11-3 and TRBJ2-7 for the parts outside the CDR3, the full variable domain is EAGVVQSPRYKIIEKKQPVAFWCNPISGHNTLYWYLQNLGQGPELLIRYENEEAVDDSQLPKDRFSAERLKGVDSTLKIQPAELGDSAVYLCASSMGEGYEQYFGPGTRLTVT.

In this sample, this clone turned up once. The rearrangement joins TRBV19 to TRBJ1-2; 8 positions match TRBD1. The CDR3 contains 15 residues. The germline V gene encodes CDR1 LNHDA and CDR2 SQIVND (reference sequence). V shed 7 bases and J 6 bases; nucleotides not matched to a gene: 13. The CDR3 loop is CASKRQGAQADGYTF. The CDR3 DNA follows: TGTGCCAGTAAGAGGCAGGGGGCGCAGGCAGATGGCTACACCTTC.

This rearrangement joins TRBV24-1 to TRBJ1-5, with no clear D. In germline, CDR1 is KGHDR, CDR2 SFDVKD. This CDR3 region has 17 residues. V lost 1 base to trimming and J lost 3 bases, with 15 bases between them. The CDR3 sequence is CATSDFSLRRFNQPQHF. The DNA for the CDR3 is TGTGCCACCAGTGATTTTAGTCTACGGCGGTTCAATCAGCCCCAGCATTTT.

The V and J genes are TRBV2 and TRBJ1-2, with D possibly being TRBD1 (6 bases). Trimming shortened V by 5 bases and J by 8 bases, and 15 bases separated the two germline ends. This CDR3 is 13 amino acids long. From germline, CDR1 is SNHLY and CDR2 FYNNEI. As DNA, the CDR3 is TGTGCCAGCAGTCCTACAGGGCTGAGAGGCTACACCTTC. This gives the protein CASSPTGLRGYTF. The full variable domain, its missing parts supplied by reference TRBV2 and TRBJ1-2, is EPEVTQTPSHQVTQMGQEVILRCVPISNHLYFYWYRQILGQKVEFLVSFYNNEISEKSEIFDDQFSVERPDGSNFTLKIRSTKLEDSAMYFCASSPTGLRGYTFGSGTRLTVV.

J is TRBJ1-3 and V is TRBV19; D possibly corresponds to TRBD1 (6 bases). There are 15 residues in the CDR3. Trimming removed 4 bases at V and 2 bases at J, with 12 bases between. The germline CDR1 and CDR2 sequences are LNHDA and SQIVND (reference sequence). CDR3 protein: CASSRGQTTGNTIYF. The CDR3 nucleotides read TGTGCCAGTAGTAGAGGACAGACGACTGGAAACACCATATATTTT.